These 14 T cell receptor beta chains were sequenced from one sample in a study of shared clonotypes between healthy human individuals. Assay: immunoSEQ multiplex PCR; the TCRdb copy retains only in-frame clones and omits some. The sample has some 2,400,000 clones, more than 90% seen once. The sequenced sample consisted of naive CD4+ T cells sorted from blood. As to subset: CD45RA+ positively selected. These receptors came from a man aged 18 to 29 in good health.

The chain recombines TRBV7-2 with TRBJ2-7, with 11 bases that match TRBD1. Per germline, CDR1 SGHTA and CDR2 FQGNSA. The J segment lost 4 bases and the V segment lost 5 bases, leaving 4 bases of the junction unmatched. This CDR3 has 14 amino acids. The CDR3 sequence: CASSRGDRGYEQYF. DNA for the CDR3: TGTGCCAGCAGCCGTGGGGACAGGGGGTACGAGCAGTACTTC.

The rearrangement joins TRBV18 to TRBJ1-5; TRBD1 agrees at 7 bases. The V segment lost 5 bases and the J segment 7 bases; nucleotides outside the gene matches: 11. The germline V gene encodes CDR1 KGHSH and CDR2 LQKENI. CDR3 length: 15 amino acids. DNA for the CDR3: TGTGCCAGCTCAATGTCAGGGGGATGGGAGCAGCCCCAGCATTTT. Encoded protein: CASSMSGGWEQPQHF.

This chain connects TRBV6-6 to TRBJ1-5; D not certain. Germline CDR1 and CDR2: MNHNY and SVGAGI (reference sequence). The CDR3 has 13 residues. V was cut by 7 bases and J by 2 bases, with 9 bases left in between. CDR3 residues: CASTGLGNQPQHF. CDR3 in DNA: TGTGCCAGCACGGGTTTGGGCAATCAGCCCCAGCATTTT.

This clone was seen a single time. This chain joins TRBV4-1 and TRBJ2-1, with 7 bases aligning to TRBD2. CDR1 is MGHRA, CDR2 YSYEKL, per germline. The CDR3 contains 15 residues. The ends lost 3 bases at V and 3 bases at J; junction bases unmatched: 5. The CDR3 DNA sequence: TGCGCCAGCAGCCACCCGGGGGGAAGCTACAATGAGCAGTTCTTC. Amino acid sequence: CASSHPGGSYNEQFF.

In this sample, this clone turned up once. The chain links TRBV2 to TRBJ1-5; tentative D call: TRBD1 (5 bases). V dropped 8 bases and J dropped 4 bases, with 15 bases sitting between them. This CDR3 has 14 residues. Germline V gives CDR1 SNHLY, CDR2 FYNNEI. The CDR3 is CASGLGWGNQPQHF. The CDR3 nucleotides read TGTGCCAGCGGATTGGGGTGGGGGAATCAGCCCCAGCATTTT.

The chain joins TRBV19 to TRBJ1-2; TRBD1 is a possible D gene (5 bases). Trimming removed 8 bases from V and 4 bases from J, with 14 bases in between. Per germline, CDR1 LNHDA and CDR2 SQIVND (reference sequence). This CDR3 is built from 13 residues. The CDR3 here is CASEKQGIYGYTF. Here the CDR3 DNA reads TGTGCCAGTGAGAAGCAGGGCATCTATGGCTACACCTTC.

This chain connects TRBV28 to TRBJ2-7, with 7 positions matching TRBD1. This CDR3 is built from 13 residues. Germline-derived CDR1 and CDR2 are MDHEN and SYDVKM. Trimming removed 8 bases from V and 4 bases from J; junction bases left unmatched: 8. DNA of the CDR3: TGTGCCAGCGGGGACAGTCTGACATACGAGCAGTACTTC. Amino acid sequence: CASGDSLTYEQYF.

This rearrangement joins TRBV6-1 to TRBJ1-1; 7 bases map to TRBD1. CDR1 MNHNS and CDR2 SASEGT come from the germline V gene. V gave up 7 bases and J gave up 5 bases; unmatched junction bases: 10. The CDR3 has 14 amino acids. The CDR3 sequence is CASTLDRFRTEAFF. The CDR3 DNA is TGTGCCAGCACCTTGGACAGGTTTAGGACTGAAGCTTTCTTT.

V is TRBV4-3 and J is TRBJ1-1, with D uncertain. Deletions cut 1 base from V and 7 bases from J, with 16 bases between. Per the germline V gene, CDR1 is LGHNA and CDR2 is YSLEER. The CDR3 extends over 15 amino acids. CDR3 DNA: TGCGCCAGCAGCCAAGGGCGAGAATTAATAGATGAAGCTTTCTTT. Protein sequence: CASSQGRELIDEAFF.

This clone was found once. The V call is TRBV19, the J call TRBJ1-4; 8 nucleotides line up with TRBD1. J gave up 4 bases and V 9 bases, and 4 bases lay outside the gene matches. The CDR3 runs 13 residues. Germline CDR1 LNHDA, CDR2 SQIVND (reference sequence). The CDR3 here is CASHRGDNEKLFF. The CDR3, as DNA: TGTGCCAGCCACAGGGGGGATAATGAAAAACTGTTTTTT. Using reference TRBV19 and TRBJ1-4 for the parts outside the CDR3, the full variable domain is DGGITQSPKYLFRKEGQNVTLSCEQNLNHDAMYWYRQDPGQGLRLIYYSQIVNDFQKGDIAEGYSVSREKKESFPLTVTSAQKNPTAFYLCASHRGDNEKLFFGSGTQLSVL.

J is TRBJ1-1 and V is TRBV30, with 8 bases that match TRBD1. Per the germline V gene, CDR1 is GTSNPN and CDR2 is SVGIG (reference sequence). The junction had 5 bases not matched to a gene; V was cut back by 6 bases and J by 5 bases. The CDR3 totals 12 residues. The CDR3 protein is CACSDRGTEAFF. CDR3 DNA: TGTGCCTGCTCCGACAGGGGAACTGAAGCTTTCTTT.

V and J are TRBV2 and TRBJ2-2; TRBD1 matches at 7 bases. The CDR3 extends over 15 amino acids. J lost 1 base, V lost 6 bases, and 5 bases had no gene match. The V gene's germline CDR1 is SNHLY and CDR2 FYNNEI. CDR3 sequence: CASSPTGRNTGELFF. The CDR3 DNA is TGTGCCAGCAGCCCGACAGGGCGGAACACCGGGGAGCTGTTTTTT.

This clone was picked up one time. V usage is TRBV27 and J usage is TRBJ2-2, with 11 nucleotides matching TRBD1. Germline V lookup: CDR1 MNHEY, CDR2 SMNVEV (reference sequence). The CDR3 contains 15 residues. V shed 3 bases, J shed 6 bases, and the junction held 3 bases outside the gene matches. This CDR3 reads CASSFGTGGSGELFF. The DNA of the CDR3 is TGTGCCAGCAGTTTTGGGACAGGGGGGTCCGGGGAGCTGTTTTTT.

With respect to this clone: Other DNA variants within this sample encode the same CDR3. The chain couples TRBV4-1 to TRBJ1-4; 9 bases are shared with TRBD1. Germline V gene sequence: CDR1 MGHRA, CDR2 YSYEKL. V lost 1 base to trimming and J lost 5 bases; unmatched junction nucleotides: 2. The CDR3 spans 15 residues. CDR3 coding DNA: TGCGCCAGCAGCCAAGTGGGGACAGGGAATGAAAAACTGTTTTTT. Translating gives CASSQVGTGNEKLFF.